This T cell receptor (beta chain) was captured in a study of blood T cell repertoires in COVID-19 (dated by TCRdb to 2020 to 2021). A note on the overall study: Samples covering the acute and convalescent phases of COVID-19 were provided by collaborators in the United States, Italy and Spain. Samples came from the ongoing ImmuneRACE study (first 160 participants) plus 1,254 subjects from 6 global collaborators. The material from the prospective study consisted of cDNA or gDNA derived from T cells, B-cell-depleted T cells, or PBMCs. Nearly every sample came with metadata listing a de-identified subject ID, COVID-19 status, age in years and sex. Where available, HLA class I and class II types were obtained from metadata supplied by the sample provider rather than from assay-based typing. The repertoires were released in a freely available public database intended as a resource for research on the immune response to SARS-CoV-2. Deeply sampled blood TCRbeta repertoires from subjects exposed to, actively infected with, or recovered from COVID-19 were included in the dataset.

The immunoSEQ Assay, a bias-controlled multiplex PCR, was used to amplify TCRbeta CDR3 regions from genomic DNA. In the authors' own workflow: Within the assay, amplification of reference gene primers was used to estimate how many nucleated cells each sample contained. To quantify the absolute abundance of each unique TCRbeta CDR3 rearrangement, sequence reads were collapsed and filtered. For each sample, productive Simpson clonality was calculated as the square root of Simpson's diversity index over productive rearrangements. Sourced from immuneACCESS, this table was stored by TCRdb with only in-frame sequences that have V and J called. A share of the clones is absent; for the studies checked, an unresolved V gene accounts for under half, and the remainder has no known explanation. V and J calls and clone size are those listed in that table; D and trimming were worked out from the DNA. This sample comprises about 200,000 clones, approximately 87% of them detected only once. The ten top clones hold roughly 2.4% of the sample.

Its CDR3 holds 14 amino acids, cysteine through phenylalanine. The retained sequence is limited to the CDR3, 42 bases, with the frame set at the first base. Compared with germline, V lacks 4 bases and J lacks 7 bases; bases without a gene match: 4. The germline V gene supplies CDR1 KGHSH and CDR2 LQKENI. Overall results and qualifications from the work: Clinical and demographic metadata were provided uncurated, with the amount varying by source and participant.

Collaborating institutions collected whole blood in K2EDTA tubes following their own protocols. For TCRbeta analysis, collaborators shipped samples in one of three forms: frozen whole blood, isolated PBMCs, or DNA extracted from either of those sample types. About this clone: The antigen this receptor binds is unknown. Base-call qualities are not available, and no considerably larger clone is one nucleotide away.

Sequencing input: peripheral blood. This TCR derives from a woman in her 50s with acute or convalescent COVID-19. The chain is assembled from TRBV18 and TRBJ2-3; 11 central bases correspond to TRBD2. The nucleotide sequence reads TGTGCCAGCTCACTACTAGCGGGAGTACATACGCAGTATTTT. Translation gives CASSLLAGVHTQYF.